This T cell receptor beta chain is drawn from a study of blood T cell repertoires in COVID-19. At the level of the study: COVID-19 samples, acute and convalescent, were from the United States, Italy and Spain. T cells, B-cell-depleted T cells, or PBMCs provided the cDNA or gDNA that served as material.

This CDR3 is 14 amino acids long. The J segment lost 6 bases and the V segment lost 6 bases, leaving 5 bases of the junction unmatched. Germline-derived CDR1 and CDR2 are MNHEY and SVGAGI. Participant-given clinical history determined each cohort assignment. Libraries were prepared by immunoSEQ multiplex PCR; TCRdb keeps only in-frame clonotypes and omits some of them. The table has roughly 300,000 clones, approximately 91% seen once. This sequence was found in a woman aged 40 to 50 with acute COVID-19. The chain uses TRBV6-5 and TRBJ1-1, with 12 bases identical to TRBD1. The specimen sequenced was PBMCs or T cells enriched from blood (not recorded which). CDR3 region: CASRGQGARAEAFF. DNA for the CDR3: TGTGCCAGCAGGGGACAGGGGGCGCGGGCTGAAGCTTTCTTT.